This is a list of T cell receptor beta chains from one sample in a study of early T cells in non-severe SARS-CoV-2 infection. From the 5' RACE reads, TCRdb called clonotypes with MiXCR, one entry per CDR3 protein. The sample holds about 60,000 distinct CDR3 sequences; over 9.5% are singletons and the top ten take 4.8%. Sequencing input: whole blood. The receptors here all came from an adult who was a healthcare worker with PCR-confirmed SARS-CoV-2 infection or an uninfected control (not recorded which). Both conserved end residues are part of each CDR3. D genes are given only for firm matches. Rows give clone size only sometimes, using once, few, many, or a class for an expanded clone.

CDR3aa: CASSLSGNQPQHF; CDR3nt: TGTGCCAGCAGTTTATCGGGCAATCAGCCCCAGCATTTT; d_gene: NA; v_gene: TRBV27; len: 13; j_gene: TRBJ1-5; abundance: few
CDR3aa: CASIETGGPNYEQYF; CDR3nt: TGTGCCAGCATTGAAACAGGCGGGCCTAACTACGAGCAGTACTTC; d_gene: NA; v_gene: TRBV6-5; len: 15; j_gene: TRBJ2-7; abundance: many
CDR3aa: CASSYSGLGETQYF; CDR3nt: TGTGCCAGCAGTTACTCGGGACTAGGAGAGACCCAGTACTTC; d_gene: TRBD2; v_gene: TRBV6-5; len: 14; j_gene: TRBJ2-5; abundance: NA
CDR3aa: CASSPGPGANVLTF; CDR3nt: TGTGCCAGCAGCCCAGGGCCTGGGGCCAACGTCCTGACTTTC; d_gene: NA; v_gene: TRBV7-9; len: 14; j_gene: TRBJ2-6; abundance: few
CDR3aa: CASSSRNRGYTF; CDR3nt: TGTGCCAGCAGCTCCAGGAATCGTGGCTACACCTTC; d_gene: NA; v_gene: TRBV5-6; len: 12; j_gene: TRBJ1-2; abundance: many
CDR3aa: CASSLGGQGARGEQYF; CDR3nt: TGTGCCAGCAGCTTAGGGGGACAGGGGGCTCGGGGCGAGCAGTACTTC; d_gene: TRBD1; v_gene: TRBV7-6; len: 16; j_gene: TRBJ2-7; abundance: many
CDR3aa: CASNLAARTSSYNEQFF; CDR3nt: TGTGCCAGTAATCTAGCGGCGAGGACGAGCTCCTACAATGAGCAGTTCTTC; d_gene: TRBD2; v_gene: TRBV19; len: 17; j_gene: TRBJ2-1; abundance: NA
CDR3aa: CASSYGTPGAEAFF; CDR3nt: TGTGCCAGCAGTTACGGGACCCCCGGCGCTGAAGCTTTCTTT; d_gene: NA; v_gene: TRBV6-5; len: 14; j_gene: TRBJ1-1; abundance: few
CDR3aa: CASSPRTGDRDGYTF; CDR3nt: TGTGCCAGCTCACCACGTACGGGAGACCGGGATGGCTACACCTTC; d_gene: NA; v_gene: TRBV18; len: 15; j_gene: TRBJ1-2; abundance: NA
CDR3aa: CATSDLDFGGTDTQYF; CDR3nt: TGTGCCACCAGTGATTTGGACTTCGGTGGCACAGATACGCAGTATTTT; d_gene: NA; v_gene: TRBV24-1; len: 16; j_gene: TRBJ2-3; abundance: many
CDR3aa: CASSLEQGAVNEQFF; CDR3nt: TGTGCCAGCAGCTTGGAACAGGGGGCGGTTAATGAGCAGTTCTTC; d_gene: TRBD1; v_gene: TRBV5-4; len: 15; j_gene: TRBJ2-1; abundance: few
CDR3aa: CASSPGQAITEAFF; CDR3nt: TGTGCCAGCAGCCCCGGACAGGCAATCACTGAAGCTTTCTTT; d_gene: TRBD1; v_gene: TRBV13; len: 14; j_gene: TRBJ1-1; abundance: NA
CDR3aa: CASSVDRYEQYF; CDR3nt: TGTGCCAGCAGCGTAGACCGCTACGAGCAGTACTTC; d_gene: NA; v_gene: TRBV7-9; len: 12; j_gene: TRBJ2-7; abundance: NA
CDR3aa: CSASRDYEQYF; CDR3nt: TGCAGTGCTAGCCGGGACTACGAGCAGTACTTC; d_gene: NA; v_gene: TRBV20-1; len: 11; j_gene: TRBJ2-7; abundance: many
CDR3aa: CASSFGSAYGYTF; CDR3nt: TGTGCCAGCAGTTTCGGGTCTGCGTATGGCTACACCTTC; d_gene: NA; v_gene: TRBV12-3/TRBV12-4; len: 13; j_gene: TRBJ1-2; abundance: NA
CDR3aa: CASSYSRRGEYEQYF; CDR3nt: TGTGCCAGCAGTTACTCGCGCCGGGGGGAGTACGAGCAGTACTTC; d_gene: TRBD2; v_gene: TRBV6-5; len: 15; j_gene: TRBJ2-7; abundance: NA
CDR3aa: CASGDGINEKLFF; CDR3nt: TGTGCTAGTGGAGACGGAATTAATGAAAAACTGTTTTTT; d_gene: NA; v_gene: TRBV3-1; len: 13; j_gene: TRBJ1-4; abundance: many
CDR3aa: CASSDTNYEQYF; CDR3nt: TGTGCCAGCAGTGACACAAACTACGAGCAGTACTTC; d_gene: NA; v_gene: TRBV6-1; len: 12; j_gene: TRBJ2-7; abundance: NA
CDR3aa: CASSLGAVSEQYF; CDR3nt: TGTGCCAGCAGCTTAGGGGCAGTCTCCGAGCAGTACTTC; d_gene: NA; v_gene: TRBV7-2; len: 13; j_gene: TRBJ2-7; abundance: many
CDR3aa: CASSAGTGRTDTQYF; CDR3nt: TGTGCCAGCAGCGCGGGGACAGGCCGCACAGATACGCAGTATTTT; d_gene: TRBD1; v_gene: TRBV9; len: 15; j_gene: TRBJ2-3; abundance: few
CDR3aa: CASSLSPVWMNTEAFF; CDR3nt: TGTGCCAGCAGTTTATCCCCAGTCTGGATGAACACTGAAGCTTTCTTT; d_gene: NA; v_gene: TRBV28; len: 16; j_gene: TRBJ1-1; abundance: few
CDR3aa: CASSLAGGTQYF; CDR3nt: TGTGCCAGCAGTTTGGCAGGGGGCACCCAGTACTTC; d_gene: TRBD1; v_gene: TRBV27; len: 12; j_gene: TRBJ2-5; abundance: NA
CDR3aa: CASSFTESYNEQFF; CDR3nt: TGTGCCAGCAGTTTCACCGAATCCTACAATGAGCAGTTCTTC; d_gene: NA; v_gene: TRBV28; len: 14; j_gene: TRBJ2-1; abundance: many
CDR3aa: CASSGGKASYTRYF; CDR3nt: TGTGCCAGCAGCGGGGGAAAAGCTAGCTATACGCGGTATTTT; d_gene: NA; v_gene: TRBV7-2; len: 14; j_gene: TRBJ2-3; abundance: once
CDR3aa: CASSHYDSFNSPLHF; CDR3nt: TGCGCCAGCAGTCATTACGACAGCTTCAATTCACCCCTCCACTTT; d_gene: NA; v_gene: TRBV23-1; len: 15; j_gene: TRBJ1-6; abundance: NA
CDR3aa: CASSPSGGVNEQFF; CDR3nt: TGTGCCAGCAGCCCTAGCGGGGGGGTAAATGAGCAGTTCTTC; d_gene: TRBD2; v_gene: TRBV5-4; len: 14; j_gene: TRBJ2-1; abundance: few
CDR3aa: CASSFSSTGEKLFF; CDR3nt: TGTGCCAGTAGTTTTTCGAGTACAGGCGAAAAACTGTTTTTT; d_gene: NA; v_gene: TRBV19; len: 14; j_gene: TRBJ1-4; abundance: few
CDR3aa: CASSRDRLNEKLFF; CDR3nt: TGTGCCAGCAGCCGGGACAGGCTTAATGAAAAACTGTTTTTT; d_gene: TRBD1; v_gene: TRBV6-6; len: 14; j_gene: TRBJ1-4; abundance: NA
CDR3aa: CASSYSRQPGNTIYF; CDR3nt: TGTGCCAGCAGTTACTCGAGGCAGCCTGGAAACACCATATATTTT; d_gene: NA; v_gene: TRBV6-5; len: 15; j_gene: TRBJ1-3; abundance: few
CDR3aa: CASSPPGQGAPNEQFF; CDR3nt: TGTGCCAGCTCACCACCGGGGCAGGGGGCGCCTAATGAGCAGTTCTTC; d_gene: TRBD1; v_gene: TRBV18; len: 16; j_gene: TRBJ2-1; abundance: many
CDR3aa: CASSLYLQPEQYF; CDR3nt: TGTGCCAGCAGCTTGTACCTTCAGCCGGAGCAGTACTTC; d_gene: NA; v_gene: TRBV5-5; len: 13; j_gene: TRBJ2-7; abundance: NA
CDR3aa: CSVEPTLTNTEAFF; CDR3nt: TGCAGCGTTGAACCTACACTTACTAACACTGAAGCTTTCTTT; d_gene: NA; v_gene: TRBV29-1; len: 14; j_gene: TRBJ1-1; abundance: NA
CDR3aa: CASSQNGADHEQYF; CDR3nt: TGTGCCAGCAGCCAAAACGGGGCTGATCACGAGCAGTACTTC; d_gene: NA; v_gene: TRBV3-1; len: 14; j_gene: TRBJ2-7; abundance: NA
CDR3aa: CSARTEHTEAFF; CDR3nt: TGCAGTGCTAGGACAGAGCACACTGAAGCTTTCTTT; d_gene: NA; v_gene: TRBV20-1; len: 12; j_gene: TRBJ1-1; abundance: NA
CDR3aa: CAATKNTEAFF; CDR3nt: TGTGCCGCCACTAAGAACACTGAAGCTTTCTTT; d_gene: NA; v_gene: TRBV28; len: 11; j_gene: TRBJ1-1; abundance: many
CDR3aa: CASSSSVGELFF; CDR3nt: TGTGCCAGCAGTTCCTCCGTTGGAGAACTGTTTTTT; d_gene: NA; v_gene: TRBV2; len: 12; j_gene: TRBJ1-4; abundance: few
CDR3aa: CSVVLWVNTEAFF; CDR3nt: TGCAGCGTTGTTTTGTGGGTGAACACTGAAGCTTTCTTT; d_gene: NA; v_gene: TRBV29-1; len: 13; j_gene: TRBJ1-1; abundance: few
CDR3aa: CASSLGTDVLTF; CDR3nt: TGTGCCAGCAGTTTAGGGACAGACGTCCTGACTTTC; d_gene: TRBD1; v_gene: TRBV28; len: 12; j_gene: TRBJ2-6; abundance: few
CDR3aa: CASNRDYFNEQFF; CDR3nt: TGTGCCAGCAACCGGGACTATTTCAATGAGCAGTTCTTC; d_gene: TRBD2; v_gene: TRBV14; len: 13; j_gene: TRBJ2-1; abundance: NA
CDR3aa: CSVGTGGPEAFF; CDR3nt: TGCAGCGTTGGTACAGGGGGCCCTGAAGCTTTCTTT; d_gene: TRBD1; v_gene: TRBV29-1; len: 12; j_gene: TRBJ1-1; abundance: NA
CDR3aa: CSVGTSQTAGEMFF; CDR3nt: TGCAGCGTGGGGACTAGCCAAACAGCCGGGGAGATGTTTTTT; d_gene: TRBD2; v_gene: TRBV29-1; len: 14; j_gene: TRBJ2-2; abundance: NA
CDR3aa: CASSPTGQENTIYF; CDR3nt: TGTGCCAGCAGTCCCACGGGACAGGAAAACACCATATATTTT; d_gene: TRBD1; v_gene: TRBV6-6; len: 14; j_gene: TRBJ1-3; abundance: NA
CDR3aa: CASSQDVPGANTEAFF; CDR3nt: TGCGCCAGCAGCCAAGACGTCCCGGGGGCGAACACTGAAGCTTTCTTT; d_gene: NA; v_gene: TRBV4-3; len: 16; j_gene: TRBJ1-1; abundance: many
CDR3aa: CASSRGQTQETQYF; CDR3nt: TGTGCCAGCAGCCGAGGACAGACCCAAGAGACCCAGTACTTC; d_gene: NA; v_gene: TRBV7-9; len: 14; j_gene: TRBJ2-5; abundance: many
CDR3aa: CASSGRLARDEQFF; CDR3nt: TGTGCCAGCAGCGGGAGACTAGCCCGCGATGAGCAGTTCTTC; d_gene: TRBD2; v_gene: TRBV11-2; len: 14; j_gene: TRBJ2-1; abundance: many
CDR3aa: CASRGDPSYEQYF; CDR3nt: TGTGCCAGCCGTGGGGACCCCTCCTACGAGCAGTACTTC; d_gene: NA; v_gene: TRBV6-2/TRBV6-3; len: 13; j_gene: TRBJ2-7; abundance: NA
CDR3aa: CASSQVNSPTGELFF; CDR3nt: TGTGCCAGCAGCCAAGTCAATAGCCCCACCGGGGAGCTGTTTTTT; d_gene: NA; v_gene: TRBV3-1; len: 15; j_gene: TRBJ2-2; abundance: many
CDR3aa: CASSGGTSGPNTGELFF; CDR3nt: TGTGCCAGCTCAGGCGGGACTAGCGGCCCGAACACCGGGGAGCTGTTTTTT; d_gene: TRBD2; v_gene: TRBV18; len: 17; j_gene: TRBJ2-2; abundance: NA
CDR3aa: CASSTGQSTGELFF; CDR3nt: TGTGCCAGCAGCACGGGACAGAGCACCGGGGAGCTGTTTTTT; d_gene: TRBD1; v_gene: TRBV7-3; len: 14; j_gene: TRBJ2-2; abundance: few
CDR3aa: CASSLVNAVETQYF; CDR3nt: TGTGCCAGCAGTTTGGTCAACGCCGTCGAGACCCAGTACTTC; d_gene: NA; v_gene: TRBV12-3/TRBV12-4; len: 14; j_gene: TRBJ2-5; abundance: NA
CDR3aa: CASSKAGTGYSYEQYF; CDR3nt: TGTGCCAGCAGCAAGGCCGGGACAGGGTACTCCTACGAGCAGTACTTC; d_gene: NA; v_gene: TRBV21-1; len: 16; j_gene: TRBJ2-7; abundance: few
CDR3aa: CASSSGATNEKLFF; CDR3nt: TGTGCCAGCAGCTCAGGGGCAACTAATGAAAAACTGTTTTTT; d_gene: NA; v_gene: TRBV7-9; len: 14; j_gene: TRBJ1-4; abundance: NA
CDR3aa: CASSLGYEQFF; CDR3nt: TGTGCCAGCAGTTTAGGATATGAGCAGTTCTTC; d_gene: NA; v_gene: TRBV28; len: 11; j_gene: TRBJ2-1; abundance: few
CDR3aa: CASSEFSEDQPQHF; CDR3nt: TGTGCCAGCAGTGAATTCTCGGAGGACCAGCCCCAGCATTTT; d_gene: NA; v_gene: TRBV25-1; len: 14; j_gene: TRBJ1-5; abundance: few
CDR3aa: CASGALFMNTEAFF; CDR3nt: TGTGCCAGCGGGGCTTTGTTCATGAACACTGAAGCTTTCTTT; d_gene: NA; v_gene: TRBV6-5; len: 14; j_gene: TRBJ1-1; abundance: few
CDR3aa: CASSNRWEQYF; CDR3nt: TGTGCCAGCAGCAACAGGTGGGAGCAGTATTTT; d_gene: NA; v_gene: TRBV28; len: 11; j_gene: TRBJ2-3; abundance: few
CDR3aa: CASSPRQTSTDTQYF; CDR3nt: TGTGCCAGCAGCCCCCGGCAGACTAGCACAGATACGCAGTATTTT; d_gene: NA; v_gene: TRBV7-6; len: 15; j_gene: TRBJ2-3; abundance: NA
CDR3aa: CAISQGQSSTYGYTF; CDR3nt: TGTGCCATCAGTCAAGGACAATCCTCTACCTATGGCTACACCTTC; d_gene: NA; v_gene: TRBV10-3; len: 15; j_gene: TRBJ1-2; abundance: NA